The 30 T cell receptor beta chains below were found in one sample sequenced in a study of PD-1 blockade in classical Hodgkin lymphoma. Clones were read by immunoSEQ multiplex PCR, and TCRdb kept only the in-frame ones, dropping some. Of 20,000 to 25,000 clones listed, roughly nine tenths are singletons. Time point defined: newly diagnosed, previously untreated cHL patient sample. Out of thawed PBMCs, magnetic negative selection purified CD4+ T cells. The specimen was CD4+ T cells from blood. These receptors came from a human donor with classical Hodgkin lymphoma.

This rearrangement joins TRBV7-8 to TRBJ2-7; TRBD1 matches at 7 bases. The V and J ends lost 1 base and 2 bases, in that order; junction bases with no gene match: 5. The CDR3 runs to 15 residues. Germline CDR1 reads SGHVS; CDR2 reads FQNEAQ. The CDR3 coding sequence is TGTGCCAGCAGCTTAGTTTGGGACAGAACCTACGAGCAGTACTTC. This translates into CASSLVWDRTYEQYF.

The chain links TRBV5-1 to TRBJ1-1, with D uncertain. V was trimmed by 0 bases and J by 5 bases, leaving 17 bases between them. Germline V gene sequence: CDR1 SGHRS, CDR2 YFSETQ. CDR3 length: 16 amino acids. The CDR3 nucleotides read TGCGCCAGCAGCTTGGTCCCCCCCCGGGGATCAACTGAAGCTTTCTTT. Protein product: CASSLVPPRGSTEAFF.

This chain uses TRBV5-1 with TRBJ1-2; 10 bases map to TRBD1. Looked up from germline, CDR1 is SGHRS and CDR2 is YFSETQ. J gave up 8 bases and V 1 base, and 8 bases lay outside the gene matches. CDR3 length: 15 amino acids. The CDR3 DNA reads TGCGCCAGCAGCTTGATTTGGACAGGGGGATACGGCTACACCTTC. Its translation: CASSLIWTGGYGYTF.

The rearrangement joins TRBV7-9 to TRBJ1-3; D call uncertain. The CDR3 is made up of 13 amino acids. From germline, CDR1 is SEHNR and CDR2 FQNEAQ (reference sequence). V dropped 2 bases and J dropped 0 bases, with 2 bases sitting between them. The CDR3 nucleotides read TGTGCCAGCAGCTTAAGCTCTGGAAACACCATATATTTT. It translates to CASSLSSGNTIYF.

Here the CDR3 DNA reads TGCAGCGTGGGGAGGGACAACTACTCTGGAAACACCATATATTTT. This gives the protein CSVGRDNYSGNTIYF. The V call is TRBV29-1, the J call TRBJ1-3; a possible D gene is TRBD1 (6 bases). The CDR3 sequence is 15 residues long. Between the trimmed V and J ends, which lost 6 bases and 0 bases, there was a span of 15 bases. Germline CDR1 and CDR2: SQVTM and ANQGSEA.

The chain combines TRBV28 with TRBJ2-7, with TRBD2 matching over 15 bases. Trimming at V came to 3 bases and at J to 1 base, leaving 10 bases not matched to a gene. The CDR3 has 19 residues. The V gene's germline CDR1 is MDHEN and CDR2 SYDVKM. The CDR3 DNA follows: TGTGCCAGCAGTTTCCTAATGGGGACTAGCGGGAGGAAATCCTACGAGCAGTACTTC. Translating gives CASSFLMGTSGRKSYEQYF.

This chain links TRBV29-1 with TRBJ2-7; a possible D gene is TRBD2 (6 bases). The length of the CDR3 is 13 residues. The V gene's germline CDR1 is SQVTM and CDR2 ANQGSEA. V was shortened by 7 bases and J by 6 bases, with 19 bases between the two germline ends. The CDR3 is CSAYGGSPGEQYF. The CDR3 DNA follows: TGCAGCGCCTACGGGGGTTCTCCTGGCGAGCAGTACTTC.

The chain uses TRBV5-1 and TRBJ2-4; D ambiguous. The CDR3 covers 14 residues. V was clipped by 5 bases and J by 9 bases, with 18 bases between them. The V gene's germline CDR1 is SGHRS and CDR2 YFSETQ. The CDR3 reads CASSPPWGRGIQYF. CDR3 nucleotides: TGCGCCAGCAGTCCACCCTGGGGTCGCGGCATTCAGTACTTC.

The V gene is TRBV9, the J gene TRBJ2-3, with D perhaps matching TRBD2 (6 bases). This CDR3 contains 15 residues. Trimming stripped 3 bases from V and 3 bases from J, with 14 bases between. In germline, CDR1 is SGDLS, CDR2 YYNGEE. The CDR3 loop reads CASSALGTETDTQYF. The CDR3 bases are TGTGCCAGCAGCGCTTTGGGGACTGAAACAGATACGCAGTATTTT.

This chain uses TRBV19 with TRBJ1-6; no clear D. There are 13 residues in the CDR3. V lost 5 bases to trimming and J lost 9 bases, with 11 bases between them. CDR1 and CDR2 from the germline V gene are LNHDA and SQIVND (reference sequence). The CDR3 DNA is TGTGCCAGTAGTGTGGGAGGTGGTTCACCCCTCCACTTT. Protein sequence: CASSVGGGSPLHF.

This clone was observed a single time. Germline is not matched at one junction end, which may reflect a read error. The chain uses TRBV5-6 and TRBJ1-1; D remains ambiguous. CDR1 and CDR2 from the germline V gene are SGHDT and YYEEEE. This CDR3 region has 11 residues. DNA for the CDR3: TGTGCCAGCAGCCTTGCCTCTGAAACTTTCTTT. Amino acid sequence: CASSLASETFF.

This clone came up once. This sequence joins TRBV5-1 and TRBJ2-2, with D hard to call. The germline V and J ends were trimmed by 4 bases and 4 bases, with 14 bases remaining between them. The CDR3 extends over 15 amino acids. Germline CDR1 reads SGHRS; CDR2 reads YFSETQ. The chain's CDR3 is CASSLTPTGTGELFF. Written as DNA, the CDR3 is TGCGCCAGCAGCCTGACACCTACGGGCACCGGGGAGCTGTTTTTT.

The gene calls are TRBV28 and TRBJ1-6, with D hard to call. The V gene's germline CDR1 is MDHEN and CDR2 SYDVKM. The germline V and J ends were trimmed by 7 bases and 8 bases, with 18 bases remaining between them. The CDR3 consists of 15 residues. The CDR3 sequence: CASIGRVDGYSPLHF. The CDR3 DNA reads TGTGCCAGCATTGGTCGGGTCGACGGATATTCACCCCTCCACTTT.

Turning to this clone: Other DNA sequences in this sample translate to the same CDR3. V is TRBV27 and J is TRBJ2-5, with D possibly TRBD1 on 6 matching bases. This CDR3 contains 12 residues. Per germline, CDR1 MNHEY and CDR2 SMNVEV (reference sequence). Trimming took off 8 bases at V and 0 bases at J, with 7 bases between the two ends. The CDR3 spells CASRDNQETQYF. The CDR3 DNA reads TGTGCCAGCCGGGACAACCAAGAGACCCAGTACTTC.

The rearrangement joins TRBV27 to TRBJ1-2; 9 nucleotides agree with TRBD1. The CDR3 is made up of 13 amino acids. Germline CDR1 MNHEY, CDR2 SMNVEV (reference sequence). Losses at the gene ends were 6 bases for V and 7 bases for J; bases not matched to a gene: 6. DNA of the CDR3: TGTGCCAGCAGGCCAACAGGGGGCTCTGGCTACACCTTC. Its protein is CASRPTGGSGYTF.

The chain recombines TRBV5-4 with TRBJ2-3; D may correspond to TRBD1 or TRBD2 (6 bases each). V was clipped by 3 bases and J by 2 bases, with 13 bases between them. The CDR3 is 15 residues long. From germline, CDR1 is SGHNT and CDR2 YYREEE (reference sequence). CDR3 sequence: CASSYGGTHTDTQYF. The CDR3 DNA sequence: TGTGCCAGCAGCTACGGCGGGACACACACAGATACGCAGTATTTT.

The chain links TRBV2 to TRBJ2-7; no reliable D call. The germline gives CDR1 SNHLY, CDR2 FYNNEI. The CDR3 runs to 10 residues. The V and J ends lost 6 bases and 4 bases respectively, with 4 bases between them. The CDR3 DNA reads as TGTGCCAGCAGATATTACGAGCAGTACTTC. Translating it yields CASRYYEQYF.

The J gene is TRBJ2-5, the V gene TRBV27; 10 bases are shared with TRBD2. The CDR3 spans 17 residues. Losses at the gene ends were 3 bases for V and 4 bases for J; bases not matched to a gene: 11. CDR1 is MNHEY and CDR2 is SMNVEV in the germline V gene (reference sequence). The DNA of the CDR3 is TGTGCCAGCAGTTTTATAGCGGGGGGCCAAAGGCGAGAGACCCAGTACTTC. Its protein is CASSFIAGGQRRETQYF.

This clone was seen only a few times. This sequence joins TRBV28 and TRBJ1-2; 7 nucleotides match TRBD1. Germline loops: CDR1 MDHEN, CDR2 SYDVKM. J was trimmed by 8 bases and V by 6 bases; bases with no gene match: 12. This CDR3 is built from 14 residues. CDR3 amino acids: CASSSSGQLSGYTF. Here the CDR3 DNA reads TGTGCCAGCAGCTCTTCGGGACAGTTGAGCGGCTACACCTTC.

The V and J genes are TRBV2 and TRBJ1-1, with TRBD1 as a possible D gene (5 bases). Trimming removed 6 bases at V and 0 bases at J, with 11 bases between. Germline V lookup: CDR1 SNHLY, CDR2 FYNNEI. The CDR3 runs 14 residues. CDR3: CASSGHRLNTEAFF. In DNA form, the CDR3 reads TGTGCCAGCAGCGGACATCGGCTGAACACTGAAGCTTTCTTT.

The chain recombines TRBV5-6 with TRBJ2-3, with 13 bases that match TRBD2. The germline V gene has CDR1 SGHDT and CDR2 YYEEEE. The CDR3 is 16 amino acids. V trimming: 4 bases; J trimming: 4 bases; junction bases outside the gene matches: 6. The CDR3 loop reads CASSPWTSGSPDTQYF. The DNA of the CDR3 is TGTGCCAGCAGCCCATGGACTAGCGGGAGCCCAGATACGCAGTATTTT.

This clone has a single count. The rearrangement links TRBV7-8 to TRBJ1-1; no reliable D call. CDR3 size: 15 residues. Germline CDR1 reads SGHVS; CDR2 reads FQNEAQ. The V gene lost 5 bases and the J gene lost 4 bases, with 17 bases spanning the gap. Here the CDR3 reads CASSPDRERGTEAFF. The CDR3 DNA reads TGTGCCAGCAGCCCGGACCGAGAACGAGGCACTGAAGCTTTCTTT.

The J gene is TRBJ1-1, the V gene TRBV5-6; 7 bases line up with TRBD1. The CDR3 runs 14 residues. Germline V gene data show CDR1 as SGHDT and CDR2 as YYEEEE. With 4 bases clipped from V and 6 bases from J, the junction kept 9 bases outside the gene matches. The CDR3 reads CASSILTGAAEAFF. CDR3 sequence (DNA): TGTGCCAGCAGCATACTTACAGGGGCGGCTGAAGCTTTCTTT.

The chain carries TRBV7-8 and TRBJ1-5; possibly TRBD1 for D (5 bases). Germline assignment: CDR1 SGHVS and CDR2 FQNEAQ. V lost 5 bases and J 2 bases, leaving 13 bases between the germline ends. The CDR3 covers 15 residues. The CDR3 here is CASSPRRDGNQPQHF. CDR3 nucleotides: TGTGCCAGCAGCCCAAGGCGGGACGGCAATCAGCCCCAGCATTTT.

This clone was detected once. The rearrangement joins TRBV6-4 to TRBJ2-3, with 11 bases identical to TRBD2. J gave up 6 bases and V 0 bases, and 2 bases lay outside the gene matches. Germline V lookup: CDR1 MRHNA, CDR2 SNTAGT. The CDR3 totals 15 residues. CDR3 DNA sequence: TGTGCCAGCAGTGACTCTAGCGGGGGGGCCGATACGCAGTATTTT. This translates into CASSDSSGGADTQYF.

The J gene is TRBJ2-4, the V gene TRBV7-2; 7 positions agree with TRBD1. CDR3 size: 18 residues. Germline CDR1 reads SGHTA; CDR2 reads FQGNSA. J lost 0 bases, V lost 4 bases, and 12 bases had no gene match. This chain's CDR3 is CASSSRQGFILAKNIQYF. CDR3 nucleotide sequence: TGTGCCAGCAGCTCCCGACAGGGTTTTATTCTAGCCAAAAACATTCAGTACTTC.

The chain joins TRBV7-6 to TRBJ2-5; possibly TRBD2 for D (6 bases). V was shortened by 5 bases and J by 7 bases, with 14 bases between the two germline ends. CDR3 length: 13 amino acids. Germline V lookup: CDR1 SGHVS, CDR2 FNYEAQ. CDR3 in amino acids: CASSLGLGGTQYF. The CDR3 bases are TGTGCCAGCAGCCTGGGATTGGGGGGGACCCAGTACTTC. Full variable domain (outside the CDR3, taken from reference TRBV7-6 and TRBJ2-5): GAGVSQSPRYKVTKRGQDVALRCDPISGHVSLYWYRQALGQGPEFLTYFNYEAQQDKSGLPNDRFSAERPEGSISTLTIQRTEQRDSAMYRCASSLGLGGTQYFGPGTRLLVL.

The rearrangement links TRBV7-2 to TRBJ2-1; D is possibly TRBD2 (6 bases). Trimming left V 3 bases short and J 4 bases short, with 10 bases between. This CDR3 contains 14 residues. Germline CDR1 is SGHTA and CDR2 is FQGNSA. The CDR3 sequence: CASSLGLPYNEQFF. CDR3 DNA: TGTGCCAGCAGCTTGGGACTCCCGTACAATGAGCAGTTCTTC. Full variable domain (remainder filled in from reference TRBV7-2 and TRBJ2-1): GAGVSQSPSNKVTEKGKDVELRCDPISGHTALYWYRQSLGQGLEFLIYFQGNSAPDKSGLPSDRFSAERTGGSVSTLTIQRTQQEDSAVYLCASSLGLPYNEQFFGPGTRLTVL.

The chain combines TRBV10-2 with TRBJ1-2, with D maybe TRBD1 (6 bases). Trimming removed 5 bases from V and 6 bases from J, with 13 bases in between. Germline CDR1 and CDR2: WSHSY and SAAADI. CDR3 size: 13 residues. CDR3 in amino acids: CASSPGALNGYTF. CDR3 coding DNA: TGCGCCAGCAGTCCGGGGGCCCTCAATGGCTACACCTTC.

The chain has TRBV7-3 and TRBJ1-1, with D unclear. This CDR3 has 13 amino acids. V dropped 5 bases and J dropped 1 base, with 8 bases sitting between them. Germline CDR1 and CDR2: SGHTA and FQGTGA. The CDR3: CASSPRANTEAFF. CDR3 nucleotide sequence: TGTGCCAGCAGCCCAAGGGCGAACACTGAAGCTTTCTTT.